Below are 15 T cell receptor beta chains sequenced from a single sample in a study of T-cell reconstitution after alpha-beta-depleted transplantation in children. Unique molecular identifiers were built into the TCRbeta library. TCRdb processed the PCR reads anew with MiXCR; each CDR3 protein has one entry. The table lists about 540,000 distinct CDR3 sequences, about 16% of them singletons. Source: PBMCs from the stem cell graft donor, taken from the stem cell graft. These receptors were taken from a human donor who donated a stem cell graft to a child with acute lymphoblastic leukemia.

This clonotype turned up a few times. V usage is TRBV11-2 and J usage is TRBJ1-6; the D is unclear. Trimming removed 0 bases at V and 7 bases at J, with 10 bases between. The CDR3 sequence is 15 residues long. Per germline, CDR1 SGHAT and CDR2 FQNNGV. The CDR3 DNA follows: TGTGCCAGCAGCTTAGATAGGGAAAGAAATTCACCCCTCCACTTT. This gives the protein CASSLDRERNSPLHF.

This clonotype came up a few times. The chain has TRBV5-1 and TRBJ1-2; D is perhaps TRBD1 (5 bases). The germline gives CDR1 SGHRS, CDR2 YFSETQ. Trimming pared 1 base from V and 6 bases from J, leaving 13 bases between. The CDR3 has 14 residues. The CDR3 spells CASSLKGEINGYTF. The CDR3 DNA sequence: TGCGCCAGCAGCTTGAAAGGGGAGATCAATGGCTACACCTTC.

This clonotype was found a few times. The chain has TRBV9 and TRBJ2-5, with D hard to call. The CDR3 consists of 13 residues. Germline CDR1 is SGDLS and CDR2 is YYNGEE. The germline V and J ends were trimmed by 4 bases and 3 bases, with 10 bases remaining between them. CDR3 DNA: TGTGCCAGCAGCCTAATTACCGAAGAGACCCAGTACTTC. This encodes CASSLITEETQYF.

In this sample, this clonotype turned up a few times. CDR3 DNA sequence: TGTGCCAGCAGCTTTCTCGCCAACTATGGCTACACCTTC. This encodes CASSFLANYGYTF. The genes are TRBV7-3 and TRBJ1-2; no clear D. Trimming removed 3 bases from V and 2 bases from J, with 7 bases in between. The CDR3 totals 13 residues. The V gene's germline CDR1 is SGHTA and CDR2 FQGTGA.

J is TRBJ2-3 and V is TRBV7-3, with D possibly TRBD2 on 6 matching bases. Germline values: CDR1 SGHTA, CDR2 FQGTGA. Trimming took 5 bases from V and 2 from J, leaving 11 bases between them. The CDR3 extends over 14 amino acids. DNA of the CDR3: TGTGCCAGCAGCACGGGAGAGTACACAGATACGCAGTATTTT. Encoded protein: CASSTGEYTDTQYF.

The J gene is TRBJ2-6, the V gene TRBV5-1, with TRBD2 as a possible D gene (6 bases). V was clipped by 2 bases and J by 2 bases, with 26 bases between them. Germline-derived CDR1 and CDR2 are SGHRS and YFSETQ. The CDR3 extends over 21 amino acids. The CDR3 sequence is CASSFYNRGTSGAAGANVLTF. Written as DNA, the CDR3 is TGCGCCAGCAGCTTCTATAATCGGGGGACCTCCGGGGCGGCTGGGGCCAACGTCCTGACTTTC.

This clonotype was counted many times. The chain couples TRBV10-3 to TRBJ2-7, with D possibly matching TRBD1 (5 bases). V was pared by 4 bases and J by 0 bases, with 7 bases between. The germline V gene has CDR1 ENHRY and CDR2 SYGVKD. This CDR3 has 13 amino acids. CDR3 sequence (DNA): TGTGCCATCAGTGTTGACAGCTCCTACGAGCAGTACTTC. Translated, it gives CAISVDSSYEQYF.

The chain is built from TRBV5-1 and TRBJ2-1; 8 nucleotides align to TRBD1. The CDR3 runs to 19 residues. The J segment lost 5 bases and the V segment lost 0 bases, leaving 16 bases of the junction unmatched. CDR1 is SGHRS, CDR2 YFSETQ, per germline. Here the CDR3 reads CASSLGYIHRGWKDNEQFF. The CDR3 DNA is TGCGCCAGCAGCTTGGGCTATATTCACAGGGGGTGGAAGGACAATGAGCAGTTCTTC.

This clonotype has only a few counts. CDR3 in amino acids: CASRPPTGNTGELFF. The CDR3 bases are TGTGCCAGCAGACCCCCGACAGGGAACACCGGGGAGCTGTTTTTT. V is TRBV2 and J is TRBJ2-2; possible D gene TRBD1, 6 bases. Trimming removed 6 bases at V and 1 base at J, with 12 bases between. Germline CDR1 is SNHLY and CDR2 is FYNNEI. The CDR3 is made up of 15 amino acids. Supplemented by reference TRBV2 and TRBJ2-2, the full variable domain reads EPEVTQTPSHQVTQMGQEVILRCVPISNHLYFYWYRQILGQKVEFLVSFYNNEISEKSEIFDDQFSVERPDGSNFTLKIRSTKLEDSAMYFCASRPPTGNTGELFFGEGSRLTVL.

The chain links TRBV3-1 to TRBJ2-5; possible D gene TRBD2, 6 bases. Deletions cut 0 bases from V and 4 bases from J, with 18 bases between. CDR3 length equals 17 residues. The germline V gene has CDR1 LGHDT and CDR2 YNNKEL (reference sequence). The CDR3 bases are TGTGCCAGCAGCCAAGATTATCCTAGAAGGGGAGGAGAGACCCAGTACTTC. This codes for CASSQDYPRRGGETQYF.

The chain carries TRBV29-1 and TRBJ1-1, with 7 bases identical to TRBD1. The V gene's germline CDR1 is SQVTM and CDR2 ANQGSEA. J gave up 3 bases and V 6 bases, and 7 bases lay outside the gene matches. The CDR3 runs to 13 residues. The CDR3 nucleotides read TGCAGCGTGGGGACAGAAATTTACACTGAAGCTTTCTTT. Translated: CSVGTEIYTEAFF.

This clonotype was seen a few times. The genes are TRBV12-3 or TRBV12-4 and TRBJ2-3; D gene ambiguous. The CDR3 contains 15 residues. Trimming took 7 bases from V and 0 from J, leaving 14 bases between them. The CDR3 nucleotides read TGTGCCAGCACCCCCCTGAGTACTAGCACAGATACGCAGTATTTT. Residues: CASTPLSTSTDTQYF.

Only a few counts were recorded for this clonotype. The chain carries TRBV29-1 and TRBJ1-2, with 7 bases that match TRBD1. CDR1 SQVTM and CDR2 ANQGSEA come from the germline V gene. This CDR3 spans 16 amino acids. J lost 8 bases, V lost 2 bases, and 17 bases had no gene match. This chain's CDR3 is CSVELKPGQLRLGYTF. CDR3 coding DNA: TGCAGCGTTGAACTGAAACCGGGACAGTTACGTTTAGGCTACACCTTC.

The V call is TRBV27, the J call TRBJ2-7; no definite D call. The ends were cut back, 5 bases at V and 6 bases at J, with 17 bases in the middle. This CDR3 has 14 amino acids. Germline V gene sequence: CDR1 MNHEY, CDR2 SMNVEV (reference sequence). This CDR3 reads CASSPRRASAEQYF. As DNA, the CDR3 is TGTGCCAGCAGTCCGCGCCGTGCTAGTGCCGAGCAGTACTTC.

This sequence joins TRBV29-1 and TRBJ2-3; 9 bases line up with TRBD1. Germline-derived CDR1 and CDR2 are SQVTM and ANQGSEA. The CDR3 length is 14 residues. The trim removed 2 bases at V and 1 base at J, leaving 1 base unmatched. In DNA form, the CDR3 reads TGCAGCGTTGAAAGGACAGGGGGCACAGATACGCAGTATTTT. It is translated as CSVERTGGTDTQYF.